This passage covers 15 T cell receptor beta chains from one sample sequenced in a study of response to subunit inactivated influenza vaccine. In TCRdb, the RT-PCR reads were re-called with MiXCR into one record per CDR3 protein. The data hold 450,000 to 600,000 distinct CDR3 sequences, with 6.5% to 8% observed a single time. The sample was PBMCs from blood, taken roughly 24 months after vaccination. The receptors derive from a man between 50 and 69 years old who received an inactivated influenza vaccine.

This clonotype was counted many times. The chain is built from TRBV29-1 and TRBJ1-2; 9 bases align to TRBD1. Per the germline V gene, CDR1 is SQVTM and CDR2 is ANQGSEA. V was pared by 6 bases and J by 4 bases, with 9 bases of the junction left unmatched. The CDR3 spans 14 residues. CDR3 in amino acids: CSVPRQGGSYGYTF. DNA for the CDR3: TGCAGCGTACCCAGACAGGGGGGTAGCTATGGCTACACCTTC. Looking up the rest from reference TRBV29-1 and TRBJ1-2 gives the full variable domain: SAVISQKPSRDICQRGTSLTIQCQVDSQVTMMFWYRQQPGQSLTLIATANQGSEATYESGFVIDKFPISRPNLTFSTLTVSNMSPEDSSIYLCSVPRQGGSYGYTFGSGTRLTVV.

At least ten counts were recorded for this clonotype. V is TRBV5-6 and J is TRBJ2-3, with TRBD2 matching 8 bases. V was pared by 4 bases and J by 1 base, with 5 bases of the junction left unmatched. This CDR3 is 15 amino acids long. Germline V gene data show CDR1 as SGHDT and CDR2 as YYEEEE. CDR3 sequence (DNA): TGTGCCAGCAGCCCTAGCGGGCTCCGCACAGATACGCAGTATTTT. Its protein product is CASSPSGLRTDTQYF. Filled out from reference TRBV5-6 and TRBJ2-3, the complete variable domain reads DAGVTQSPTHLIKTRGQQVTLRCSPKSGHDTVSWYQQALGQGPQFIFQYYEEEERQRGNFPDRFSGHQFPNYSSELNVNALLLGDSALYLCASSPSGLRTDTQYFGPGTRLTVL.

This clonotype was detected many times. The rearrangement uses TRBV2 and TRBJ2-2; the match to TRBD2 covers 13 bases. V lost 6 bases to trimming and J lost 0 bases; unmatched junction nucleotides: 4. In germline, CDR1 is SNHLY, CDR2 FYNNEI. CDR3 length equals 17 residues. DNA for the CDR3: TGTGCCAGCAGGGGGACTAGCGGGGAAACGAACACCGGGGAGCTGTTTTTT. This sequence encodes CASRGTSGETNTGELFF.

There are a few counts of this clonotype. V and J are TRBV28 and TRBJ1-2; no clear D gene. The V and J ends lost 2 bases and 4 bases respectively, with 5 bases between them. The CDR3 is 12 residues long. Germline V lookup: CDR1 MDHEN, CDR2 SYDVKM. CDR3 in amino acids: CASSLTSYGYTF. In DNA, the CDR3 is TGTGCCAGCAGTTTAACATCCTATGGCTACACCTTC.

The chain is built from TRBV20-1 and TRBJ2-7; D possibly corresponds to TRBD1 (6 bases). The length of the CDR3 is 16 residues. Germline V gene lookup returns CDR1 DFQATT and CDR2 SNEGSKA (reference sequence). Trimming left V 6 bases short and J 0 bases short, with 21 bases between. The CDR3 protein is CSAPALRGKSSYEQYF. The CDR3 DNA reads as TGCAGTGCACCCGCCCTGAGGGGGAAGAGCTCCTACGAGCAGTACTTC.

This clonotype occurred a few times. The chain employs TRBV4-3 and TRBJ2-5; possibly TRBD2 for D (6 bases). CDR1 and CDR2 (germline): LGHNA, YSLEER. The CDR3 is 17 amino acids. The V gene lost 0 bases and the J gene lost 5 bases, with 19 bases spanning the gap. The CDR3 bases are TGCGCCAGCAGCCAAGAGAGGCCTAGTTCCAGCGGGGAGACCCAGTACTTC. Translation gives CASSQERPSSSGETQYF.

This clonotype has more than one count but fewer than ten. The CDR3 spells CASRRRRTNQETQYF. In nucleotides, the CDR3 is TGTGCCAGCAGAAGACGTCGGACAAATCAAGAGACCCAGTACTTC. The rearrangement links TRBV7-8 to TRBJ2-5; maybe TRBD1 (5 bases). V lost 6 bases and J 2 bases, leaving 16 bases between the germline ends. There are 15 residues in the CDR3. The germline CDR1 and CDR2 sequences are SGHVS and FQNEAQ.

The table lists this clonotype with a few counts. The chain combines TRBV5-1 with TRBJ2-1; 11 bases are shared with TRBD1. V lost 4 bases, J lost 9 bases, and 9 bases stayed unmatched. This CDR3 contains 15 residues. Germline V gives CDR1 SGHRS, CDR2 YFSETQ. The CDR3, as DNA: TGCGCCAGCAGCAAGGGACAGGGGGGAGGAACTGAGCAGTTCTTC. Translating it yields CASSKGQGGGTEQFF.

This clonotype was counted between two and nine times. CDR3 nucleotide sequence: TGTGCCACCAGTGATCCGGCTGGGACAGGCCAAGAGACCCAGTACTTC. This sequence encodes CATSDPAGTGQETQYF. The rearrangement links TRBV24-1 to TRBJ2-5, with 8 bases matching TRBD1. With 3 bases clipped from V and 1 base from J, the junction kept 6 bases outside the gene matches. The germline CDR1 and CDR2 sequences are KGHDR and SFDVKD. The CDR3 totals 16 residues.

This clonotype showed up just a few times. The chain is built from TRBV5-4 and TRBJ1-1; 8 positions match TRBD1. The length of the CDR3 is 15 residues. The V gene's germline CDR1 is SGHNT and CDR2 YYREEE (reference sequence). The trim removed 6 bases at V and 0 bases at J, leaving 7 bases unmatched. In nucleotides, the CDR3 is TGTGCCAGCACTCCTAGGACAGGGATGAACACTGAAGCTTTCTTT. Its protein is CASTPRTGMNTEAFF.

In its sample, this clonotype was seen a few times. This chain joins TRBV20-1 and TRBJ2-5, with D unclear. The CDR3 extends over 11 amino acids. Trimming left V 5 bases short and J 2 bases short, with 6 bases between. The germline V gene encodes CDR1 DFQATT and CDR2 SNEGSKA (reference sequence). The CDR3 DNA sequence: TGCAGTGCTCGGTGGCAAGAGACCCAGTACTTC. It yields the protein CSARWQETQYF.

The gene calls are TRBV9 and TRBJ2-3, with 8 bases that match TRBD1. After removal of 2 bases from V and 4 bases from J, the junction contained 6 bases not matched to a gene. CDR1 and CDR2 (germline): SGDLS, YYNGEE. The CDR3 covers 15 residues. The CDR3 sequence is CASSVGTGHADTQYF. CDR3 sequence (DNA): TGTGCCAGCAGCGTGGGGACAGGTCACGCAGATACGCAGTATTTT.

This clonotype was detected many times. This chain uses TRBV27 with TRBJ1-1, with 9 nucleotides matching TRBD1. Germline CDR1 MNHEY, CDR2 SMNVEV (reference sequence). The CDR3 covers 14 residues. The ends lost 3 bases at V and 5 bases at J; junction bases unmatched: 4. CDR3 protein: CASSLTGGSTEAFF. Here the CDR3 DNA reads TGTGCCAGCAGTTTGACAGGGGGGAGTACTGAAGCTTTCTTT.

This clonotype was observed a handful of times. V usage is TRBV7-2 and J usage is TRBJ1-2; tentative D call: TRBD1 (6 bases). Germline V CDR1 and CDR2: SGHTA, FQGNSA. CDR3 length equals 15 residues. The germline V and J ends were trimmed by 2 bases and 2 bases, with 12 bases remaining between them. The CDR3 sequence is CASSLNTGQNYGYTF. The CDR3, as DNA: TGTGCCAGCAGCTTAAACACAGGGCAAAACTATGGCTACACCTTC.

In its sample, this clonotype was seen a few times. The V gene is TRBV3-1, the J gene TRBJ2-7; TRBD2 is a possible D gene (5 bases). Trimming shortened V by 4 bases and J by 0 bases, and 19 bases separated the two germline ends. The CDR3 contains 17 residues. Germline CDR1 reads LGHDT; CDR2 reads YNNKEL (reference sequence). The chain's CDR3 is CASSPVYSGFSSYEQYF. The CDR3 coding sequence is TGTGCCAGCAGCCCCGTTTACAGCGGTTTTAGCTCCTACGAGCAGTACTTC.